Below, 2 T cell receptor beta chains from the same sample are listed, as sequenced in a study of blood T cell repertoires in COVID-19. This table comes from immunoSEQ multiplex PCR, and its TCRdb copy is limited to in-frame clones, with some not included. The sample carries 250,000 to 300,000 clones, just over 90% recorded once. Sequenced material: PBMCs or T cells enriched from blood (not recorded which). These receptors originate from a woman between 35 and 50 years old with acute COVID-19.

The rearrangement uses TRBV12-3 or TRBV12-4 and TRBJ2-1, with D unresolved. Trimming cost V 5 bases and J 1 base, with 6 bases left between them. This CDR3 spans 13 amino acids. The CDR3 sequence: CASSQVSYNEQFF. The CDR3 nucleotides are TGTGCCAGCAGTCAGGTGTCCTACAATGAGCAGTTCTTC.

The chain joins TRBV20-1 to TRBJ1-2, with D possibly being TRBD1 (6 bases). CDR1 and CDR2 from the germline V gene are DFQATT and SNEGSKA (reference sequence). V was trimmed by 4 bases and J by 9 bases, leaving 9 bases between them. This CDR3 has 10 residues. CDR3 nucleotides: TGCAGTGCTAATCAGGGGAGCTACACCTTC. Translation: CSANQGSYTF.